The 7 T cell receptor beta chains reported below all come from one sample, sequenced in a study of blood T cell repertoires in COVID-19. The table came from immunoSEQ multiplex PCR; TCRdb's copy has only in-frame clones and leaves some out. The table has some 350,000 clones, around 87% seen once. Sequencing used peripheral blood. Receptors were obtained from a human donor in a cohort sampled during active COVID-19.

The chain has TRBV18 and TRBJ2-2; 9 nucleotides align to TRBD2. Germline-derived CDR1 and CDR2 are KGHSH and LQKENI. Trimming removed 2 bases from V and 0 bases from J; junction bases left unmatched: 13. CDR3 size: 20 residues. The CDR3, as DNA: TGTGCCAGCTCACCAACCTCGTCTAGCGGGGTCATTTCGAACACCGGGGAGCTGTTTTTT. This sequence encodes CASSPTSSSGVISNTGELFF.

The V and J genes are TRBV3-1 (or the pseudogene TRBV3-2) and TRBJ2-3; 12 positions match TRBD2. V was clipped by 2 bases and J by 3 bases; unmatched bases: 3. The CDR3 loop spans 16 amino acids. Per the germline V gene, CDR1 is LGHDT and CDR2 is YNNKEL (reference sequence). CDR3 in DNA: TGTGCCAGCAGCCAACTAGCGGGGGGGAGAACAGATACGCAGTATTTT. It translates to CASSQLAGGRTDTQYF.

The CDR3 nucleotides are TGTGCCAGCAGTTACGCAGGGGGCTATAATTCACCCCTCCACTTT. This sequence encodes CASSYAGGYNSPLHF. The chain has TRBV6-2 or TRBV6-3 and TRBJ1-6; TRBD1 aligns across 7 bases. Germline V lookup: CDR1 MNHEY, CDR2 SVGEGT. The CDR3 length is 15 residues. V lost 2 bases and J lost 3; bases outside the gene matches: 1.

J is TRBJ2-2 and V is TRBV19; TRBD2 aligns across 8 bases. CDR1 is LNHDA and CDR2 is SQIVND in the germline V gene (reference sequence). The CDR3 is 15 residues long. The V and J ends lost 7 bases and 4 bases, in that order; junction bases with no gene match: 8. CDR3 DNA: TGTGCCAGTACCGCCAGCGGGAGAGGCACCGGGGAGCTGTTTTTT. This translates into CASTASGRGTGELFF.

The genes are TRBV16 and TRBJ2-1; 10 bases agree with TRBD2. Trimming took 2 bases from V and 5 from J; bases not matched to a gene: 6. The CDR3 is made up of 16 amino acids. The germline V gene has CDR1 KGHSY and CDR2 FQNENV. The CDR3 bases are TGTGCCAGCAGCCAAAAGGTAGCGGGAGGCGACAATGAGCAGTTCTTC. This encodes CASSQKVAGGDNEQFF.

DNA of the CDR3: TGTGCCAGTAGTACAGGGACAGGGGCCATCTACGAGCAGTACTTC. It yields the protein CASSTGTGAIYEQYF. This chain connects TRBV19 to TRBJ2-7, with 10 positions matching TRBD1. This CDR3 region has 15 residues. Germline trimming cut 4 bases from V and 3 bases from J; bases unmatched to any gene: 6. Germline V lookup: CDR1 LNHDA, CDR2 SQIVND (reference sequence).

The chain links TRBV5-4 to TRBJ1-2, with 9 positions matching TRBD1. Germline CDR1 reads SGHNT; CDR2 reads YYREEE (reference sequence). With 7 bases clipped from V and 8 bases from J, the junction kept 18 bases outside the gene matches. There are 16 residues in the CDR3. The CDR3 DNA is TGTGCCAGCCTCACAAACTTAAGGGGACAGGGCGAGGGCTACACCTTC. Translation gives CASLTNLRGQGEGYTF.